Shown below are 31 T cell receptor beta chains from a single sample sequenced in a study of read filtering for tumor transcriptome and immune sequencing. This library used around 0.4 ug RNA and molecular barcoded adaptors spanning alpha/delta and beta/gamma chains. TCRdb redid the calling of the reads with MiXCR, one entry per CDR3 protein. The sample has 45,000 to 50,000 distinct CDR3 sequences; about 12% are singletons. Sequencing was performed on a population of CD138-negative cells sorted from bone marrow. Receptors were obtained from a donor at least 40 years old with multiple myeloma.

In its sample, this clonotype was seen a few times. A single base separates this from a much larger clone, so it may be a read error. The rearrangement links TRBV19 to TRBJ2-1; D gene unclear. The CDR3 sequence is 14 residues long. In germline, CDR1 is LNHDA, CDR2 SQIVND (reference sequence). The CDR3 DNA reads TGTGCCAGCGCTCACGGACGGTCCTACAATGTGCAGTTCTTC. Translated: CASAHGRSYNVQFF. The whole variable domain, remainder taken from reference TRBV19 and TRBJ2-1, is DGGITQSPKYLFRKEGQNVTLSCEQNLNHDAMYWYRQDPGQGLRLIYYSQIVNDFQKGDIAEGYSVSREKKESFPLTVTSAQKNPTAFYLCASAHGRSYNVQFFGPGTRLTVL.

This clonotype was seen ten or more times. The chain recombines TRBV7-9 with TRBJ2-1, with 8 bases lining up with TRBD2. The CDR3 totals 16 residues. CDR1 SEHNR and CDR2 FQNEAQ come from the germline V gene (reference sequence). Trimming cost V 0 bases and J 5 bases; bases outside gene matches: 6. Written as DNA, the CDR3 is TGTGCCAGCAGCTTAGCGAGGACTAGCAGTAACAATGAGCAGTTCTTC. This codes for CASSLARTSSNNEQFF.

This clonotype was observed a handful of times. The V gene is TRBV18, the J gene TRBJ1-5; possibly TRBD1 for D (5 bases). V shed 4 bases and J shed 0 bases, with 10 bases lying between them. The length of the CDR3 is 15 residues. CDR1 is KGHSH and CDR2 is LQKENI in the germline V gene. The CDR3 region is CASSRDGYSNQPQHF. CDR3 DNA: TGTGCCAGCTCACGGGACGGCTATAGCAATCAGCCCCAGCATTTT.

This clonotype was seen at least ten times. V and J are TRBV9 and TRBJ2-1; D is uncertain. The CDR3 contains 13 residues. V lost 4 bases and J lost 2, with 7 bases in between. Germline CDR1 and CDR2: SGDLS and YYNGEE. CDR3 residues: CASSRQTYNEQFF. CDR3 coding DNA: TGTGCCAGCAGCCGGCAGACCTACAATGAGCAGTTCTTC. Full variable domain (rest looked up from reference TRBV9 and TRBJ2-1): DSGVTQTPKHLITATGQRVTLRCSPRSGDLSVYWYQQSLDQGLQFLIQYYNGEERAKGNILERFSAQQFPDLHSELNLSSLELGDSALYFCASSRQTYNEQFFGPGTRLTVL.

This clonotype occurred many times. The rearrangement uses TRBV12-3 or TRBV12-4 and TRBJ2-1; 12 positions match TRBD2. The CDR3 has 19 amino acids. Trimming at V came to 7 bases and at J to 9 bases, leaving 22 bases not matched to a gene. The CDR3: CASIIDSQLAGGPRGEQFF. The CDR3, as DNA: TGTGCCAGCATCATCGACAGCCAGCTAGCGGGAGGGCCTCGTGGTGAGCAGTTCTTC.

The table lists this clonotype with many counts. V and J are TRBV20-1 and TRBJ2-1; 10 bases line up with TRBD2. Germline loops: CDR1 DFQATT, CDR2 SNEGSKA (reference sequence). This CDR3 region has 15 residues. V lost 3 bases, J lost 8 bases, and 10 bases stayed unmatched. The CDR3 sequence is CSASRSSGSKDEQFF. In nucleotides, the CDR3 is TGCAGTGCTAGTCGGTCTAGCGGGAGTAAAGATGAGCAGTTCTTC.

Notes on this clonotype: One junction end disagrees with the germline gene, perhaps due to a read error. CDR3 protein: CNASSSAAYNERFF. CDR3 sequence (DNA): TGCAATGCGAGTTCTAGCGCAGCCTACAATGAGCGGTTCTTC. The J gene is TRBJ2-1, the V gene TRBV20-1, with a tentative D call TRBD2 (6 bases). This CDR3 contains 14 residues. Germline assignment: CDR1 DFQATT and CDR2 SNEGSKA (reference sequence).

This clonotype has ten or more counts. The V call is TRBV2, the J call TRBJ2-1; tentatively, D is TRBD1 (7 bases). Germline CDR1 reads SNHLY; CDR2 reads FYNNEI. V lost 6 bases and J 4 bases, leaving 13 bases between the germline ends. The CDR3 is made up of 14 amino acids. The CDR3, as DNA: TGTGCCAGCAGGGCGGCAGGGGGGTACAATGAGCAGTTCTTC. Its protein is CASRAAGGYNEQFF. Drawing the rest from reference TRBV2 and TRBJ2-1, the complete variable domain is EPEVTQTPSHQVTQMGQEVILRCVPISNHLYFYWYRQILGQKVEFLVSFYNNEISEKSEIFDDQFSVERPDGSNFTLKIRSTKLEDSAMYFCASRAAGGYNEQFFGPGTRLTVL.

There are many counts of this clonotype. This chain joins TRBV7-9 and TRBJ2-2; unclear D gene. The V end was cut by 4 bases, the J end by 2 bases, with 2 bases between. CDR1 SEHNR and CDR2 FQNEAQ come from the germline V gene (reference sequence). The CDR3 runs to 12 residues. CDR3 in amino acids: CASSSNTGELFF. In DNA, the CDR3 is TGTGCCAGCAGCTCAAACACCGGGGAGCTGTTTTTT.

This clonotype has a count of ten or more. The chain has TRBV20-1 and TRBJ2-1, with 8 bases aligning to TRBD1. CDR3 length equals 12 residues. Germline CDR1 is DFQATT and CDR2 is SNEGSKA (reference sequence). With V trimmed by 1 base and J by 9 bases, 2 bases remained unmatched. Here the CDR3 DNA reads TGCAGTGCTAGAGGGGGACAGGTTGAGCAGTTCTTC. It translates to CSARGGQVEQFF.

This clonotype was counted many times. The rearrangement joins TRBV19 to TRBJ2-7; 9 bases are shared with TRBD2. The ends lost 3 bases at V and 4 bases at J; junction bases unmatched: 7. This CDR3 spans 15 amino acids. Germline CDR1 and CDR2: LNHDA and SQIVND (reference sequence). CDR3 nucleotides: TGTGCCAGTAGTATCTACGGCGGGAGGGAGTACGAGCAGTACTTC. Its translation is CASSIYGGREYEQYF.

This clonotype occurred many times. The chain recombines TRBV2 with TRBJ1-1, with TRBD1 matching 7 bases. Germline V gene data show CDR1 as SNHLY and CDR2 as FYNNEI. The V and J ends lost 4 bases and 10 bases, in that order; junction bases with no gene match: 6. The CDR3 covers 12 residues. CDR3 DNA: TGTGCCAGCAGTGTACAGGGGAGGGTAGCTTTCTTT. Protein: CASSVQGRVAFF. The variable domain in full, completed from reference TRBV2 and TRBJ1-1, reads EPEVTQTPSHQVTQMGQEVILRCVPISNHLYFYWYRQILGQKVEFLVSFYNNEISEKSEIFDDQFSVERPDGSNFTLKIRSTKLEDSAMYFCASSVQGRVAFFGQGTRLTVV.

Remarks on this clonotype: This could be a read error, since a much larger clone is one nucleotide away. The chain has TRBV19 and TRBJ2-6; D is ambiguous. This CDR3 is built from 16 residues. Germline CDR1 LNHDA, CDR2 SQIVND (reference sequence). CDR3 protein: CTSSILDGPRANVLTF. Written as DNA, the CDR3 is TGTACCAGTAGTATCCTAGACGGCCCACGGGCCAACGTCCTGACTTTC.

This clonotype was found many times. This chain joins TRBV11-2 and TRBJ2-1; no clear D gene. Germline V lookup: CDR1 SGHAT, CDR2 FQNNGV. Trimming removed 1 base at V and 12 bases at J, with 16 bases between. This CDR3 has 14 amino acids. The CDR3 is CASSLVTSGGRQFF. The CDR3 region has the DNA TGTGCCAGCAGCTTAGTAACTTCTGGCGGAAGGCAGTTCTTC.

On this clonotype itself: A read error likely explains this, since a far larger clone differs by one base. V and J are TRBV12-3 or TRBV12-4 and TRBJ1-1; TRBD1 is a possible D gene (6 bases). The CDR3 is 13 amino acids. CDR3 DNA: TGTGCCAGCAGCTTAGCGGGGGCTAAACCCCTCCGCTTT. Its protein is CASSLAGAKPLRF.

The table lists this clonotype with many counts. V usage is TRBV3-1 and J usage is TRBJ2-3; no clear D. This CDR3 spans 15 amino acids. Germline V gene data show CDR1 as LGHDT and CDR2 as YNNKEL (reference sequence). V lost 6 bases and J 2 bases, leaving 15 bases between the germline ends. Written as DNA, the CDR3 is TGTGCCAGCAGTCGCGCTATCCTACCCACAGATACGCAGTATTTT. Translating it yields CASSRAILPTDTQYF.

This clonotype was recorded many times. This chain joins TRBV6-1 and TRBJ2-1, with TRBD2 identical over 7 bases. The CDR3 covers 14 residues. V shed 8 bases and J 9 bases; nucleotides not matched to a gene: 13. Looked up from germline, CDR1 is MNHNS and CDR2 is SASEGT. The CDR3 DNA is TGTGCCAGCTCCAGAACGGGAGGCCCCGGTGAGCAGTTCTTC. Amino acids: CASSRTGGPGEQFF.

This clonotype showed up just a few times. A much bigger clone sits one base away, suggesting this may be a read error. The genes are TRBV11-1 and TRBJ2-5; 8 nucleotides match TRBD2. The CDR3 covers 15 residues. J gave up 6 bases and V 5 bases, and 11 bases lay outside the gene matches. The V gene's germline CDR1 is SGHAT and CDR2 FQDESV (reference sequence). CDR3: CASSATSEILQTQYF. The CDR3 coding sequence is TGTGCCAGCAGCGCGACTAGCGAGATACTGCAGACCCAGTACTTC.

This clonotype was found many times. The chain recombines TRBV20-1 with TRBJ1-2; TRBD1 might be the D (6 bases). Germline lookup yields CDR1 DFQATT and CDR2 SNEGSKA (reference sequence). V gave up 4 bases and J gave up 4 bases, with 13 bases separating them. This CDR3 has 13 amino acids. The chain's CDR3 is CSATRGTTYGYTF. In DNA, the CDR3 is TGCAGTGCTACGCGTGGGACAACCTATGGCTACACCTTC.

Of note for this clonotype: With a far larger clone one base away, a read error is the likely cause. The rearrangement links TRBV6-6 to TRBJ1-1; tentative D call: TRBD1 (5 bases). The CDR3 loop spans 12 amino acids. CDR1 and CDR2 (germline): MNHNY, SVGAGI (reference sequence). The CDR3 bases are TGTGCCGGCAGGGAGGGGAACACTGAAGCTTTCTTT. Protein sequence: CAGREGNTEAFF.

Within the sample, this clonotype is medium-sized (0.01 to 0.1%). The chain is built from TRBV28 and TRBJ1-4; TRBD1 matches 7 bases. Germline CDR1 is MDHEN and CDR2 is SYDVKM. CDR3 length: 14 amino acids. The V segment lost 5 bases and the J segment 5 bases; nucleotides outside the gene matches: 5. CDR3 sequence: CASSIGGANEKLFF. DNA for the CDR3: TGTGCCAGCAGTATAGGGGGCGCGAATGAAAAACTGTTTTTT.

This clonotype occurred many times. In DNA, the CDR3 is TGTGCCAGCACCCCAGCTAGGGGTGATGGTGAAGCTTTCTTT. Its translation is CASTPARGDGEAFF. V and J are TRBV11-1 and TRBJ1-1; D perhaps matches TRBD1 (5 bases). Per germline, CDR1 SGHAT and CDR2 FQDESV (reference sequence). V lost 7 bases and J lost 7, with 19 bases in between. CDR3 length: 14 residues.

This clonotype has at least ten counts. The chain employs TRBV20-1 and TRBJ1-1; D unclear. The V gene lost 6 bases and the J gene lost 11 bases, with 13 bases spanning the gap. The CDR3 runs to 10 residues. From germline, CDR1 is DFQATT and CDR2 SNEGSKA (reference sequence). As DNA, the CDR3 is TGCAGTGCCAGAAGCGAGGCGGCTTTCTTT. Protein product: CSARSEAAFF.

With respect to this clonotype: A far larger clone is just one base off, so this is likely a read error. V and J are TRBV11-2 and TRBJ2-7; 10 positions agree with TRBD1. Germline values: CDR1 SGHAT, CDR2 FQNNGV. The CDR3 spans 15 residues. V was clipped by 1 base and J by 7 bases; unmatched bases: 7. This CDR3 reads CASSLGVTGGNEQYF. CDR3 bases: TGTGCCAGCAGCTTAGGAGTGACAGGGGGCAATGAGCAGTACTTC.

This clonotype was recorded many times. The chain uses TRBV7-3 and TRBJ2-1; 9 positions agree with TRBD2. CDR3 size: 16 residues. V lost 0 bases, J lost 2 bases, and 2 bases stayed unmatched. Germline V CDR1 and CDR2: SGHTA, FQGTGA. CDR3 DNA sequence: TGTGCCAGCAGCTTAACGAGCGGGAGGCCCTACAATGAGCAGTTCTTC. Its translation: CASSLTSGRPYNEQFF. Variable domain in full (rest from reference TRBV7-3 and TRBJ2-1): GAGVSQTPSNKVTEKGKYVELRCDPISGHTALYWYRQSLGQGPEFLIYFQGTGAADDSGLPNDRFFAVRPEGSVSTLKIQRTERGDSAVYLCASSLTSGRPYNEQFFGPGTRLTVL.

At least ten counts were recorded for this clonotype. V gene TRBV4-2 combines with J gene TRBJ2-7, with 12 nucleotides matching TRBD2. CDR1 is LGHNA and CDR2 is YNFKEQ in the germline V gene. With V trimmed by 0 bases and J by 7 bases, 4 bases remained unmatched. The CDR3 totals 15 residues. CDR3 DNA sequence: TGTGCCAGCAGCCAAGACCCTAGCGGGAGGGGAGAGCAGTACTTC. This gives the protein CASSQDPSGRGEQYF.

This clonotype was picked up many times. The chain is built from TRBV29-1 and TRBJ2-3; D is perhaps TRBD2 (5 bases). Trimming took off 4 bases at V and 0 bases at J, with 5 bases between the two ends. CDR1 SQVTM and CDR2 ANQGSEA come from the germline V gene. This CDR3 region has 12 residues. The CDR3, as DNA: TGCAGCGTTGGAGGGAGCACAGATACGCAGTATTTT. This gives the protein CSVGGSTDTQYF.

This clonotype came up many times. This chain joins TRBV14 and TRBJ2-3; D gene ambiguous. Germline V lookup: CDR1 SGHDN, CDR2 FVKESK. This CDR3 spans 11 amino acids. Trimming stripped 3 bases from V and 2 bases from J, with 0 bases between. CDR3 sequence reads: CASSHTDTQYF. The DNA of the CDR3 is TGTGCCAGCAGCCACACAGATACGCAGTATTTT.

This clonotype was found many times. The chain carries TRBV12-3 or TRBV12-4 and TRBJ2-1; possibly TRBD2 for D (5 bases). The CDR3 extends over 13 amino acids. V was trimmed by 2 bases and J by 8 bases, leaving 10 bases between them. CDR3 coding DNA: TGTGCCAGCAGTTTAAGACTACAATATGAGCAGTTCTTC. Translation gives CASSLRLQYEQFF.

This clonotype was picked up many times. V and J are TRBV4-1 and TRBJ1-1; D gene uncertain. Germline-derived CDR1 and CDR2 are MGHRA and YSYEKL. The CDR3 covers 13 residues. V was clipped by 1 base and J by 1 base, with 4 bases between them. The CDR3 DNA reads as TGCGCCAGCAGCCAAGTAGCGAACACTGAAGCTTTCTTT. It yields the protein CASSQVANTEAFF.

This clonotype has a count of ten or more. This rearrangement joins TRBV5-1 to TRBJ1-2; D not resolved. Per the germline V gene, CDR1 is SGHRS and CDR2 is YFSETQ. Deletions cut 0 bases from V and 2 bases from J, with 8 bases between. This CDR3 region has 14 residues. CDR3 region: CASSLGAENYGYTF. The CDR3 DNA follows: TGCGCCAGCAGCTTGGGTGCAGAGAACTATGGCTACACCTTC.